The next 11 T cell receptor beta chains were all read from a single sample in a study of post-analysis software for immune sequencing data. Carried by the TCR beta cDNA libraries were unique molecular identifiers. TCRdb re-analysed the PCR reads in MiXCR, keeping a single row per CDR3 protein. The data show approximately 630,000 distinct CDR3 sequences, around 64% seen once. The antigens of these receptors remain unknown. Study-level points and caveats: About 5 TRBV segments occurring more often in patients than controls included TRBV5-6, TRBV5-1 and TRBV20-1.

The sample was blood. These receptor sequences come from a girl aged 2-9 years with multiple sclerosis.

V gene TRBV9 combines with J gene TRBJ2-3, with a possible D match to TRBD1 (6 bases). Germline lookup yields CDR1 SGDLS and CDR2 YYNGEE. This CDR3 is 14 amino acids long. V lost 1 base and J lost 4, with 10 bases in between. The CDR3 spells CASSVQGNADTQYF. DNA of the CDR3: TGTGCCAGCAGCGTACAGGGGAATGCAGATACGCAGTATTTT.

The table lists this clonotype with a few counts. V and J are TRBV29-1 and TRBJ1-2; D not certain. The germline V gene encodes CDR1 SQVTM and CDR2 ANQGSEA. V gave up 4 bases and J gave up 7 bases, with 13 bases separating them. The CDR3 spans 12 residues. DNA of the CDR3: TGCAGCGTTGTTGAGCCCAGAGGTGGCTACACCTTC. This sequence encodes CSVVEPRGGYTF.

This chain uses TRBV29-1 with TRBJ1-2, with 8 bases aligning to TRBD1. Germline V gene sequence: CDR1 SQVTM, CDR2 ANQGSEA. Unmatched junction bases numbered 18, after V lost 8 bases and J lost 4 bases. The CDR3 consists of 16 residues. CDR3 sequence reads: CSIISTPSGGGYGYTF. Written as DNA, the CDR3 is TGCAGCATAATTTCCACCCCGTCAGGGGGCGGCTATGGCTACACCTTC.

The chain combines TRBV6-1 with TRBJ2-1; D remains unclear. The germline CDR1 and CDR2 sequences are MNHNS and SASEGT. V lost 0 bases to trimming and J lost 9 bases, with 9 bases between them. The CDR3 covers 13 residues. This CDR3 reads CASSEALATEQFF. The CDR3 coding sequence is TGTGCCAGCAGTGAAGCGTTGGCTACTGAGCAGTTCTTC.

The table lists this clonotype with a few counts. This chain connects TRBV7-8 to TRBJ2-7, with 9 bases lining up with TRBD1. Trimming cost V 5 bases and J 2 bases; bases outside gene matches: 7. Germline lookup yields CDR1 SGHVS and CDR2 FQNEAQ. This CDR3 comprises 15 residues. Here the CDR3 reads CASSPRDREPYEQYF. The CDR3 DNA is TGTGCCAGCAGCCCCAGGGACAGGGAACCCTACGAGCAGTACTTC.

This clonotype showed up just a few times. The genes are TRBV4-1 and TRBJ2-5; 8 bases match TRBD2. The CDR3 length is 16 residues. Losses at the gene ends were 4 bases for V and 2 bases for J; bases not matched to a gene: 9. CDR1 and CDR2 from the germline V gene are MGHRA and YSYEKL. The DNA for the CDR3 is TGCGCCAGCAGCCGCGCCTCAGCGGGGGAACAAGAGACCCAGTACTTC. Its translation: CASSRASAGEQETQYF.

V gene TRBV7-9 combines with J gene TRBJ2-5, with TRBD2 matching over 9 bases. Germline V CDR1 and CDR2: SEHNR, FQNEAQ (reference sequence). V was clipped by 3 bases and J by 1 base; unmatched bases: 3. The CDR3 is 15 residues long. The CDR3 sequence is CASSFPAGGQETQYF. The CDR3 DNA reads TGTGCCAGCAGCTTTCCAGCGGGGGGCCAAGAGACCCAGTACTTC.

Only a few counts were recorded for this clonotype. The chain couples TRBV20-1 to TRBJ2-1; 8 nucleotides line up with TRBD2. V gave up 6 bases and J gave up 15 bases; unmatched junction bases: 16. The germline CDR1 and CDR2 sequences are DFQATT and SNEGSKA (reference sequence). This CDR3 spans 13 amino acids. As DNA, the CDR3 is TGCAGTGCAGAGGGAACGGGACTAGTGATTCCGTTCTTC. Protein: CSAEGTGLVIPFF.

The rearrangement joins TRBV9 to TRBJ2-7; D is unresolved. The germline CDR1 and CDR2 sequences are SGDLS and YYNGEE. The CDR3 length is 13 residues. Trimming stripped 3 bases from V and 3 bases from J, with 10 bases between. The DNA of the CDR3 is TGTGCCAGCAGCGCGGACGTAGGCTACGAGCAGTACTTC. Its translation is CASSADVGYEQYF.

DNA for the CDR3: TGTGCCAGCAGCGCTAGCCCTTTGGGGACTGGGGCCAACGTCCTGACTTTC. Protein: CASSASPLGTGANVLTF. This sequence joins TRBV7-9 and TRBJ2-6; TRBD2 might be the D (5 bases). The V end lost 5 bases, the J end lost 2 bases, and 16 bases lay between the germline ends. CDR3 length: 17 residues. The V gene's germline CDR1 is SEHNR and CDR2 FQNEAQ (reference sequence). Looking up the rest from reference TRBV7-9 and TRBJ2-6 gives the full variable domain: DTGVSQNPRHKITKRGQNVTFRCDPISEHNRLYWYRQTLGQGPEFLTYFQNEAQLEKSRLLSDRFSAERPKGSFSTLEIQRTEQGDSAMYLCASSASPLGTGANVLTFGAGSRLTVL.

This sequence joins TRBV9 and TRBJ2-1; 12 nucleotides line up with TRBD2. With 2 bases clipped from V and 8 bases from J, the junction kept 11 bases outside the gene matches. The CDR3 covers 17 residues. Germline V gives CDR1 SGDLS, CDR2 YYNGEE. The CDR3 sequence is CASSVASGGALSHEQFF. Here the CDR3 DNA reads TGTGCCAGCAGCGTGGCTAGCGGGGGGGCCTTGTCCCATGAGCAGTTCTTC.